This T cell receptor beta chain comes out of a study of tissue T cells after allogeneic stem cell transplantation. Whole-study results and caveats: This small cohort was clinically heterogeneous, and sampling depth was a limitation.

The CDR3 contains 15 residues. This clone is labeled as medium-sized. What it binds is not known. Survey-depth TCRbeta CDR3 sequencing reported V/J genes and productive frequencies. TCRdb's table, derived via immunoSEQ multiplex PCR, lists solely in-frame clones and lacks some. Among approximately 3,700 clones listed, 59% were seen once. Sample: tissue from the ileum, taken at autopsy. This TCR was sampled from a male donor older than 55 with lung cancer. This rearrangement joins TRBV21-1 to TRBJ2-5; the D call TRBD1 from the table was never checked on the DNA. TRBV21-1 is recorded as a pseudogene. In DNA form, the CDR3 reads TGTGCCAGCAGCAAAGTGCGGGACAGCCAAGAGACCCAGTACTTC. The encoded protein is CASSKVRDSQETQYF.